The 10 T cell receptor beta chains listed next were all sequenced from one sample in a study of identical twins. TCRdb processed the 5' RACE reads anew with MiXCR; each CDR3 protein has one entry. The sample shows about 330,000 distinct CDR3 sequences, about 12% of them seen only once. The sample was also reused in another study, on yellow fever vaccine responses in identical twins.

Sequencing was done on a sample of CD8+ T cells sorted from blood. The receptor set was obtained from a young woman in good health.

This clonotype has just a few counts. The CDR3 reads CASSPDRGQFQETQYF. The CDR3 bases are TGTGCCAGCAGCCCCGACAGGGGACAGTTCCAAGAGACCCAGTACTTC. V and J are TRBV12-3 or TRBV12-4 and TRBJ2-5; TRBD1 matches 8 bases. J was trimmed by 1 base and V by 6 bases; bases with no gene match: 10. The length of the CDR3 is 16 residues.

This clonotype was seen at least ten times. The CDR3 sequence: CASRRESYEQYV. In DNA, the CDR3 is TGTGCCAGCAGGAGGGAGTCCTACGAGCAGTACGTC. V gene TRBV11-2 combines with J gene TRBJ2-7; possible D gene TRBD2, 5 bases. This CDR3 comprises 12 residues. CDR1 and CDR2 (germline): SGHAT, FQNNGV. Trimming cost V 6 bases and J 1 base, with 7 bases left between them.

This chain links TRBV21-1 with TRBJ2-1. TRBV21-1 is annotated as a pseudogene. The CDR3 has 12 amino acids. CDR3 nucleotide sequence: TGTGCCAGCAGCAAAAGAAGGCCGCCTCAGTTCTTC. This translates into CASSKRRPPQFF.

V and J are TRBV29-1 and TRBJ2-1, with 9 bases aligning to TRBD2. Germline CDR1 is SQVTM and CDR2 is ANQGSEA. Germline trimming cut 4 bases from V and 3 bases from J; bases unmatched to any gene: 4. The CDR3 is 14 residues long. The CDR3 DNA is TGCAGCGTTGGACTAGCGGACCTCTACAATGAGCAGTTCTTC. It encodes CSVGLADLYNEQFF.

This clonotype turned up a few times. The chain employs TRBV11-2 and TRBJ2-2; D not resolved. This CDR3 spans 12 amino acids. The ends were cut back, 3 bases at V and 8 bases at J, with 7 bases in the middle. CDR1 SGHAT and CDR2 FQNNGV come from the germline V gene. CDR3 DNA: TGTGCCAGCAGCTTCAGCGCGGGGGAGCTGTTTTTT. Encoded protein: CASSFSAGELFF.

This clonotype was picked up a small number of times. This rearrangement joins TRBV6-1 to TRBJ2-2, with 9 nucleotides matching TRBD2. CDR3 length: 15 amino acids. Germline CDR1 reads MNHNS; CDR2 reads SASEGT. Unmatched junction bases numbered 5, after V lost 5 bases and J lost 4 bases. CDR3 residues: CASSPSGVSTGELFF. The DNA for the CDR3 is TGTGCCAGCAGTCCTAGCGGGGTTTCCACCGGGGAGCTGTTTTTT.

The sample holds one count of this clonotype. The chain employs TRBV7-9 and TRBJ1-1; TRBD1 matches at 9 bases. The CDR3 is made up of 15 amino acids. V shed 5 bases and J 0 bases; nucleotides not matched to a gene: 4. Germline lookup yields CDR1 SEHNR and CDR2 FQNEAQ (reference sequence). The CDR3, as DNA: TGTGCCAGCAGCAAAGGACAGGGGTTGAACACTGAAGCTTTCTTT. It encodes CASSKGQGLNTEAFF.

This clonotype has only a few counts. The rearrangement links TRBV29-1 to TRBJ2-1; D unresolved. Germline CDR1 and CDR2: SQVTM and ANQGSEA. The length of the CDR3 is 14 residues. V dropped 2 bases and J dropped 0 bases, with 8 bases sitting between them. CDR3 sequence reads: CSVEWGVSYNEQFF. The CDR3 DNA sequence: TGCAGCGTTGAATGGGGTGTCTCCTACAATGAGCAGTTCTTC.

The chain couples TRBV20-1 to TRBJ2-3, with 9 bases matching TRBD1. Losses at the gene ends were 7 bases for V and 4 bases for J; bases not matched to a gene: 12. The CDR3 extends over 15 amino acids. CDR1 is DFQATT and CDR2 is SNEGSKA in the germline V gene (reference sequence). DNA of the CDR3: TGCAGTGTTCAGACCGGACAGGGGCTTCCAGATACGCAGTATTTT. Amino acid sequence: CSVQTGQGLPDTQYF.

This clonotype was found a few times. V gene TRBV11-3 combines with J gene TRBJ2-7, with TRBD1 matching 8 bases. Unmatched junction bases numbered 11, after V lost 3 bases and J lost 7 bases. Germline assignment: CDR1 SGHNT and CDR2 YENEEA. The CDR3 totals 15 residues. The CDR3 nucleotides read TGTGCCAGCAGCTTCCAACAGGGGGATCTTAAGGAGCAGTACTTC. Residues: CASSFQQGDLKEQYF.